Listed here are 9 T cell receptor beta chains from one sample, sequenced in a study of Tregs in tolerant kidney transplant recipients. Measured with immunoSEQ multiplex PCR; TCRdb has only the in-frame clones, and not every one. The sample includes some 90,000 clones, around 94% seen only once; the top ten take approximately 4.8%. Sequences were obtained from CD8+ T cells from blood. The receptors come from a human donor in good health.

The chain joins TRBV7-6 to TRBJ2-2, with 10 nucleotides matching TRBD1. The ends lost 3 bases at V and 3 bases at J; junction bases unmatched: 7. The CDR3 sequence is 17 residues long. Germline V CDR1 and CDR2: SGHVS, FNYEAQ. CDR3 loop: CASSFSRDRGYTGELFF. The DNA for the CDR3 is TGTGCCAGCAGCTTCTCCCGGGACAGGGGCTACACCGGGGAGCTGTTTTTT.

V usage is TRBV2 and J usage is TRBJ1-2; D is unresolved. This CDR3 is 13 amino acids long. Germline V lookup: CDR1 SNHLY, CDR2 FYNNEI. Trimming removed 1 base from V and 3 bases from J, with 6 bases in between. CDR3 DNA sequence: TGTGCCAGCAGTGAAGGAGTGTACTATGGCTACACCTTC. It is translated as CASSEGVYYGYTF.

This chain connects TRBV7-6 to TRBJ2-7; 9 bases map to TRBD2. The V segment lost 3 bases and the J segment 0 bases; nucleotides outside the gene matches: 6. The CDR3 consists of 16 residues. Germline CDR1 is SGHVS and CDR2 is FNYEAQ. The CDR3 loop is CASSLAASGASYEQYF. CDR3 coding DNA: TGTGCCAGCAGCTTGGCCGCTAGCGGGGCCTCCTACGAGCAGTACTTC.

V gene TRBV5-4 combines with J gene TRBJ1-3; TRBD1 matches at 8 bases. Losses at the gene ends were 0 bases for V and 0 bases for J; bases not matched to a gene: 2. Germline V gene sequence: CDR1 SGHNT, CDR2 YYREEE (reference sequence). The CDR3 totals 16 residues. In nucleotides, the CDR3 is TGTGCCAGCAGCTTGGGCGGACAGGGCTCTGGAAACACCATATATTTT. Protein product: CASSLGGQGSGNTIYF. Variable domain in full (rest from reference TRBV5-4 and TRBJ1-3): ETGVTQSPTHLIKTRGQQVTLRCSSQSGHNTVSWYQQALGQGPQFIFQYYREEENGRGNFPPRFSGLQFPNYSSELNVNALELDDSALYLCASSLGGQGSGNTIYFGEGSWLTVV.

CDR3 sequence (DNA): TGCGCCAGCAGCTCAGCCGGGACAGGGGCCAATGAGCAGTTCTTC. This codes for CASSSAGTGANEQFF. V and J are TRBV5-1 and TRBJ2-1; 10 bases are a match to TRBD1. This CDR3 contains 15 residues. Unmatched junction bases numbered 6, after V lost 3 bases and J lost 6 bases. Per the germline V gene, CDR1 is SGHRS and CDR2 is YFSETQ.

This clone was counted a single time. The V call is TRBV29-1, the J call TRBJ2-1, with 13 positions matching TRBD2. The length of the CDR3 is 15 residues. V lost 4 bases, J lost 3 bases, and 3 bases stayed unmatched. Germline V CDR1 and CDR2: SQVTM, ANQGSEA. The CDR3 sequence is CSVVWTSGGYNEQFF. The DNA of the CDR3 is TGCAGCGTTGTTTGGACTAGCGGGGGCTACAATGAGCAGTTCTTC.

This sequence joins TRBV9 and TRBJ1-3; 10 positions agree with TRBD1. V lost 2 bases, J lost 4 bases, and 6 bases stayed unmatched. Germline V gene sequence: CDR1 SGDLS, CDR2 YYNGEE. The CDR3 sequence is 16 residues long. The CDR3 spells CASSVDTGQGGNTIYF. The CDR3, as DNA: TGTGCCAGCAGCGTGGACACGGGACAGGGGGGAAACACCATATATTTT.

Written as DNA, the CDR3 is TGTGCCAGCAGTTTAGGTGGAGTTTACGAGCAGTACTTC. Translation gives CASSLGGVYEQYF. The chain recombines TRBV27 with TRBJ2-7, with D uncertain. The CDR3 is made up of 13 amino acids. The V gene lost 2 bases and the J gene lost 4 bases, with 9 bases spanning the gap. Germline values: CDR1 MNHEY, CDR2 SMNVEV (reference sequence).

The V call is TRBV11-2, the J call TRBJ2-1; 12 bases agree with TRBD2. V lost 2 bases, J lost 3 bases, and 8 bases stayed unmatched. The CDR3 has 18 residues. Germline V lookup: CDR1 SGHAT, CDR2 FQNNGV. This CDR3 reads CASSLRLAGVNSYNEQFF. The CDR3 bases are TGTGCCAGCAGCTTAAGACTAGCGGGAGTGAATAGCTACAATGAGCAGTTCTTC.